The clone carrying this T cell receptor beta chain appeared a few times. Its antigen is as yet unknown. This sample was included in a study of beta chain features in type 1 diabetes. Study-wide context: Age and gender were similar between patients and healthy donors, as were cell yields.

What was sequenced were expressed TCRB transcripts, since all of the isolated RNA had been reverse transcribed. TCRdb's copy holds only in-frame clones and misses some; the assay was immunoSEQ multiplex PCR. This table has 70,000 to 95,000 clones, about 32% appearing once. The authors sorted CD4+ naive, central memory, regulatory and stem cell-like memory cells via CD45RO/CCR7/CD25/CD127/CD95/CD27. Trimming cost V 4 bases and J 4 bases; bases outside gene matches: 6. CDR1 and CDR2 (germline): KGHSH, LQKENI. The CDR3 runs 15 residues. Study-level findings and limits: Within each of all four CD4+ subsets, Type 1 diabetes patients had TCRB CDR3s that were moderately but significantly shorter. Any role of HLA type in TCRB rearrangement remained unresolved here.

Specimen: stem cell memory CD4+ T cells from blood. This clonotype was sampled from a woman between 18 and 29 years old in good health. The chain recombines TRBV18 with TRBJ1-3; 8 bases match TRBD1. The CDR3 spells CASSHETGAGNTIYF. The CDR3 nucleotides are TGTGCCAGCTCACACGAGACAGGGGCCGGAAACACCATATATTTT. Combining the CDR3 with reference TRBV18 and TRBJ1-3 gives the whole variable domain NAGVMQNPRHLVRRRGQEARLRCSPMKGHSHVYWYRQLPEEGLKFMVYLQKENIIDESGMPKERFSAEFPKEGPSILRIQQVVRGDSAAYFCASSHETGAGNTIYFGEGSWLTVV.